This T cell receptor beta chain was sequenced during a study of blood T cell repertoires in COVID-19. The wider study: Some COVID-19 samples were acute and others convalescent; all came from the United States, Italy and Spain. PBMCs, B-cell-depleted T cells, or T cells were the source of the cDNA or gDNA that made up the material.

In the source study's methods: Quantification of nucleated cells was approximated via reference gene primer amplification. Only in-frame clones appear in the TCRdb table, and some are missing; sequencing was by immunoSEQ multiplex PCR. The DNA gave D and trimming, while V, J and clone size come from that table. The sample lists roughly 250,000 clones; approximately 85% were seen once. The origin of this receptor is a woman aged 55-75 years with active or convalescent COVID-19. Sequencing input: peripheral blood.

The CDR3 protein is CASSLGQGGDTQYF. DNA of the CDR3: TGTGCCAGCAGCTTAGGACAGGGGGGAGATACGCAGTATTTT. The J gene is TRBJ2-3, the V gene TRBV13; 8 bases line up with TRBD1. Looked up from germline, CDR1 is PRHDT and CDR2 is FYEKMQ (reference sequence). V gave up 0 bases and J gave up 5 bases; unmatched junction bases: 1. The length of the CDR3 is 14 residues.